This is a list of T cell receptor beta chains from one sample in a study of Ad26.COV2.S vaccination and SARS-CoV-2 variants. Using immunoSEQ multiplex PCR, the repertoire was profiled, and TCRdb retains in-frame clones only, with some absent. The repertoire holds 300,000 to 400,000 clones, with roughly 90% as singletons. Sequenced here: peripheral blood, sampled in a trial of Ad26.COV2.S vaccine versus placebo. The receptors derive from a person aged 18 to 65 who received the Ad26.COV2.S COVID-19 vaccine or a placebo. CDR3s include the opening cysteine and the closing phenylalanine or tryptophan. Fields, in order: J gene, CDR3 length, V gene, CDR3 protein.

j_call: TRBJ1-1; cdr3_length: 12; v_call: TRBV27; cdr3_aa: CASSSMNTEAFF
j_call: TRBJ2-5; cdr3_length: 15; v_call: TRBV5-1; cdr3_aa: CASSEGRGKLETQYF
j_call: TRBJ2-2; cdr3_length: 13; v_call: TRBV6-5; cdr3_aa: CASSYLNTGELFF
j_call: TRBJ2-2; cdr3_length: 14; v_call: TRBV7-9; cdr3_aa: CASSPGHPTGELFF
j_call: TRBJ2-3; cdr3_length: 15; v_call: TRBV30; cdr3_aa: CAWGVLAGGTDTQYF
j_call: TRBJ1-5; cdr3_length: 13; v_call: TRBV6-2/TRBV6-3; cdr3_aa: CASSFIPNQPQHF
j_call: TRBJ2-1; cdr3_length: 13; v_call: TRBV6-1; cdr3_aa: CASSEGAYNEQFF
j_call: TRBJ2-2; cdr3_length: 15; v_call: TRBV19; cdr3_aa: CASSIQGANTGELFF
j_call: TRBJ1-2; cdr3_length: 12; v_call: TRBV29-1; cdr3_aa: CSVETRGYGYTF
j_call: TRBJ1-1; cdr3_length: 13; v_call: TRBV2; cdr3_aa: CASRQARNTEAFF
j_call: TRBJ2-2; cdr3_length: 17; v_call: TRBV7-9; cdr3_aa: CASSLRTGLDTLGELFF
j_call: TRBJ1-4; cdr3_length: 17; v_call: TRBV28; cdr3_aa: CASTIPGGPATNEKLFF
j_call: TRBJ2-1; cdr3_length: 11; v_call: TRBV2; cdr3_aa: CASTSSREQFF
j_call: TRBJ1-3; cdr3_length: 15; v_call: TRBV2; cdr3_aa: CARLGTGDSGNTIYF
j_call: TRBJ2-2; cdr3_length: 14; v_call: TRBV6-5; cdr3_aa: CASSWVTNAGELFF
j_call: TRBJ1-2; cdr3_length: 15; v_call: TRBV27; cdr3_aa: CASLPLGGQSYGYTF
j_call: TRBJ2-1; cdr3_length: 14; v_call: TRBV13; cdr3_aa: CASSFFERGSEQFF
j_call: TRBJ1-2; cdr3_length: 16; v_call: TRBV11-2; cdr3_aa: CASSLTPGQGAEGYTF
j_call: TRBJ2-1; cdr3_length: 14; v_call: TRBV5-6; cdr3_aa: CASSPRVRVNEQFF
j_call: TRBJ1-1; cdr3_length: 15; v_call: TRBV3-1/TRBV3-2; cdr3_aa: CASSQPGGINTEAFF
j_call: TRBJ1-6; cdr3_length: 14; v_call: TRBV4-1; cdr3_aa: CASSQVGQDSPLHF
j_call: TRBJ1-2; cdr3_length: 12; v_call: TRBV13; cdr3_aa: CASSEDRSGYTF